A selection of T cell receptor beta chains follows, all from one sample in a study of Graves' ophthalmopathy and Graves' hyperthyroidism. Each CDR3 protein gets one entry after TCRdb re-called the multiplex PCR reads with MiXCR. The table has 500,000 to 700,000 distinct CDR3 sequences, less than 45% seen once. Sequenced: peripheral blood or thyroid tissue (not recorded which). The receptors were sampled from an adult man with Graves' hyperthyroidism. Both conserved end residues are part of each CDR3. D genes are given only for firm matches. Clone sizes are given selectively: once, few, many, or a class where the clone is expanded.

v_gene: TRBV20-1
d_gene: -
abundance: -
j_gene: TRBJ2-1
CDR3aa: CSARVESSYNEQFF
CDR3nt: TGCAGTGCTAGAGTCGAAAGCTCCTACAATGAGCAGTTCTTC

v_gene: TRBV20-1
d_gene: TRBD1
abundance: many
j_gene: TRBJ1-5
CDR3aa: CSAPRTGRNQPQHF
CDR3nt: TGCAGTGCTCCCCGGACAGGGCGCAATCAGCCCCAGCATTTT

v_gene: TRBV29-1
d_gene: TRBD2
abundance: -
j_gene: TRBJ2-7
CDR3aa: CSVAGTSGTYEQYF
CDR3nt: TGCAGCGTTGCCGGGACTAGCGGGACCTACGAGCAGTACTTC

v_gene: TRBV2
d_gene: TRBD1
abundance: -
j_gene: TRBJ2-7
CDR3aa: CASSDPGQFSEQYF
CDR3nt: TGCGCCAGCAGTGACCCGGGACAGTTTTCCGAGCAGTACTTC

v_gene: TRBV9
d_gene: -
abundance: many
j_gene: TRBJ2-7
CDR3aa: CASSVVGNFYEQYF
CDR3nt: TGTGCCAGCAGCGTAGTCGGAAACTTCTACGAGCAGTACTTC

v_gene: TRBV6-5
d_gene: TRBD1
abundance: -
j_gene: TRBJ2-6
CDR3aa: CASSPGTGQVQANVLTF
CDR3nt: TGTGCCAGCAGCCCCGGGACAGGCCAAGTACAAGCCAACGTCCTGACTTTC

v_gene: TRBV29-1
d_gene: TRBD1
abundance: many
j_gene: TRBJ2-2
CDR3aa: CSVRQGGPGELFF
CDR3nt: TGCAGCGTGAGACAGGGTGGCCCCGGGGAGCTGTTTTTT

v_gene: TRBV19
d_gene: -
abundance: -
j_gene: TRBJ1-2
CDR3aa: CASSRRALTYGYTF
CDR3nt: TGTGCCAGTAGTCGTCGGGCGTTGACCTATGGCTACACCTTC

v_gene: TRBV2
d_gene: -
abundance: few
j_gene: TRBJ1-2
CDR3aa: CASSFGTGYGYTF
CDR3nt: TGTGCCAGCAGTTTCGGGACCGGGTATGGCTACACCTTC

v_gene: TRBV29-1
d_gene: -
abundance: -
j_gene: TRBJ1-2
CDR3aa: CSVGSGVNTNYGYTF
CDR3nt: TGCAGCGTAGGCTCGGGCGTGAACACTAACTATGGCTACACCTTC

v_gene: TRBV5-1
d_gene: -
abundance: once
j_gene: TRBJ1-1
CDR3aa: CASSNGTF
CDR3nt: TGCGCCAGCAGCAACGGGACATTT

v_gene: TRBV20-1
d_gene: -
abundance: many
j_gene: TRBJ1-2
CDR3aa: CSARPPLNYGYTF
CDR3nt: TGCAGTGCTAGACCCCCACTTAACTATGGCTACACCTTC

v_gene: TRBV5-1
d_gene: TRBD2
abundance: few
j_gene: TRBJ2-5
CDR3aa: CASSLGLAGGYQETQYF
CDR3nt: TGCGCCAGCAGCCTGGGGCTAGCGGGGGGTTACCAAGAGACCCAGTACTTC

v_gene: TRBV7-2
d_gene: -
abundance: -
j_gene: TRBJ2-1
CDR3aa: CASSLGPGRNEQFF
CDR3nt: TGTGCCAGCAGCTTAGGTCCAGGCAGGAATGAGCAGTTCTTC

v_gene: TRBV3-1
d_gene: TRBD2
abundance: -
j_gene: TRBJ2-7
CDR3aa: CASSQGGGHPAYEQYF
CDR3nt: TGTGCCAGCAGCCAAGGGGGAGGGCACCCAGCCTACGAGCAGTACTTC

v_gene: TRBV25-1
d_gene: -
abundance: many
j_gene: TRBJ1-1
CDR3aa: CASSEFKGANTEAFF
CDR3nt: TGTGCCAGCAGTGAATTTAAAGGAGCGAACACTGAAGCTTTCTTT

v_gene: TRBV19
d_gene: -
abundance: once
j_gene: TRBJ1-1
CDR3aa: CASKNSNTEAFF
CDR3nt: TGTGCCAGTAAAAACAGTAACACTGAAGCTTTCTTT

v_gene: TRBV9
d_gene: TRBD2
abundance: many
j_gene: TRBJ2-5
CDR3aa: CASSSGRGGRETQYF
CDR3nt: TGTGCCAGCAGCTCAGGCCGGGGGGGGCGGGAGACCCAGTACTTC

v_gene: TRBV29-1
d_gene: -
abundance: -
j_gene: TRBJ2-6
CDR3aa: CSVERAGANVLTF
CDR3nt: TGCAGCGTCGAAAGGGCTGGGGCCAACGTCCTGACTTTC

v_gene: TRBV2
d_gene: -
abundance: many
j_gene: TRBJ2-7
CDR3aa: CASSPTTFSYEQYF
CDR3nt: TGTGCCAGCAGCCCCACGACTTTCTCCTACGAGCAGTACTTC

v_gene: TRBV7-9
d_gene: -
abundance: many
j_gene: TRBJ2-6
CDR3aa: CASRMSSGANVLTF
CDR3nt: TGTGCCAGCAGAATGTCATCTGGGGCCAACGTCCTGACTTTC

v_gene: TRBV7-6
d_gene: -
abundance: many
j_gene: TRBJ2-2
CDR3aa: CASSLSRDTGELFF
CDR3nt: TGTGCTAGCAGCTTATCCAGGGACACCGGGGAGCTGTTTTTT

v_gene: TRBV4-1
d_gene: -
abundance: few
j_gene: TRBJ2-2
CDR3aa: CASSQGRVDTGELFF
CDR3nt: TGCGCCAGCAGCCAGGGCAGGGTGGACACCGGGGAGCTGTTTTTT

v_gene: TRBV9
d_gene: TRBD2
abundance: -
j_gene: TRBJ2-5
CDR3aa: CASSVAAGGGFQETQYF
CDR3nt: TGTGCCAGCAGCGTAGCTGCGGGCGGGGGATTCCAAGAGACCCAGTACTTC

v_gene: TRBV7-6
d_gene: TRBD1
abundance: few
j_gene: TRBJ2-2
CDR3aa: CASSLPGQGASGELFF
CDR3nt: TGTGCCAGCAGTTTACCGGGACAGGGGGCGAGCGGGGAGCTGTTTTTT

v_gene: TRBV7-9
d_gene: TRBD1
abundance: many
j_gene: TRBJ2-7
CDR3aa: CASSYQGAVHEQYF
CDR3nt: TGTGCCAGCAGCTACCAGGGGGCGGTCCACGAGCAGTACTTC

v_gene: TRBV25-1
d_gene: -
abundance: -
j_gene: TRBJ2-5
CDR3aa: CASSDSSSPAPQETQYF
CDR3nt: TGTGCCAGCAGTGATAGCAGCAGTCCGGCACCCCAAGAGACCCAGTACTTC

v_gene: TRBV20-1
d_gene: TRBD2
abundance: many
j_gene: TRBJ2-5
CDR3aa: CSALGLAGDQETQYF
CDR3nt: TGCAGTGCTCTCGGACTAGCGGGGGACCAAGAGACCCAGTACTTC

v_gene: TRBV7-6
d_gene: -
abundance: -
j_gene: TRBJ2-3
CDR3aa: CASSYMGASDTQYF
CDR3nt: TGTGCCAGCAGCTACATGGGGGCGTCAGATACGCAGTATTTT

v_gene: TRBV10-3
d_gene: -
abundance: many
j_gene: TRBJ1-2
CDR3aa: CAISEYPQGGYTF
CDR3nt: TGTGCCATCAGTGAGTACCCTCAGGGTGGCTACACCTTC

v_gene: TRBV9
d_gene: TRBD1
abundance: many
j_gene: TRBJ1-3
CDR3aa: CASSVTTGESSGNTIYF
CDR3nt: TGTGCCAGCAGCGTCACCACAGGGGAGAGCTCTGGAAACACCATATATTTT

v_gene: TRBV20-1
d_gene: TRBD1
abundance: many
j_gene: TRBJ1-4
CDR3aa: CSARYGTGNEKLFF
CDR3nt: TGCAGTGCTAGATACGGGACAGGGAACGAAAAACTGTTTTTT

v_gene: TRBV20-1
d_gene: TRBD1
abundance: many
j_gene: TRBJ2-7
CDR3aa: CSKTGEGYEQYF
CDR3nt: TGCAGCAAGACAGGGGAAGGCTACGAGCAGTACTTC

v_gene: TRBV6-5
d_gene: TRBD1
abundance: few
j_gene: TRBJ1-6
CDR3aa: CASSYSIPGQGLRYNSPLHF
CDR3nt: TGTGCCAGCAGTTACTCTATCCCGGGACAGGGGCTTCGGTATAATTCACCCCTCCACTTT

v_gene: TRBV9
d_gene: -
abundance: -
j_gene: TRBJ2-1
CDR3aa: CASSVPGEEQFF
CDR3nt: TGTGCCAGCAGCGTACCGGGGGAAGAGCAGTTCTTC

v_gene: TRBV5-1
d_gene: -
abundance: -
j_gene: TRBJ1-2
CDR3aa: CASSLRPDRWSGYTF
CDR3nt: TGCGCCAGCAGCCTACGACCCGATCGCTGGTCCGGCTACACCTTC

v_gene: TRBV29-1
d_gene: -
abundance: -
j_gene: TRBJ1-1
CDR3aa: CSVEFGSGNTEAFF
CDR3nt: TGCAGCGTTGAATTTGGGTCGGGGAACACTGAAGCTTTCTTT

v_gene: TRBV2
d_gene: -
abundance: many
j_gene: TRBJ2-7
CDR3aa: CASSVLRVSYEQYF
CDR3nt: TGTGCCAGCTCCGTCCTCCGGGTCTCCTACGAGCAGTACTTC

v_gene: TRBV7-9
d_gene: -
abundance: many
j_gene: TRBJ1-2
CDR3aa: CASSELGNYGYTF
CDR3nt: TGTGCCAGCAGCGAATTAGGGAACTATGGCTACACCTTC

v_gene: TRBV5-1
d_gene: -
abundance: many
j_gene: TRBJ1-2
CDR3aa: CASSAGLDNYGYTF
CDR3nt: TGCGCCAGCAGCGCCGGACTAGACAACTATGGCTACACCTTC

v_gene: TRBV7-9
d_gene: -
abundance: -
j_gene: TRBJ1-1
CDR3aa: CASSLRSGLTEAFF
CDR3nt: TGTGCCAGCAGCCTAAGATCAGGGTTAACTGAAGCTTTCTTT

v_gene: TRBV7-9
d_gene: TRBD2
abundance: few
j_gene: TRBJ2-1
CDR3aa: CASSQPGLADTNEQFF
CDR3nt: TGTGCCAGCAGCCAACCGGGACTAGCGGACACCAATGAGCAGTTCTTC

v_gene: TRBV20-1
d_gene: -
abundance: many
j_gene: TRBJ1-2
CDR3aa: CSAFRGSYTF
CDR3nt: TGCAGTGCCTTCCGGGGGAGCTACACCTTC

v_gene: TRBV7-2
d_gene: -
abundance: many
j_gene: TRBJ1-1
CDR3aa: CASRPTAGEAFF
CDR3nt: TGTGCCAGCAGGCCGACGGCAGGTGAAGCTTTCTTT

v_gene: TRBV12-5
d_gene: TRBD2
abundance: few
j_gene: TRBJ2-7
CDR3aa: CASGSGLAGAYEQYF
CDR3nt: TGTGCTAGTGGTTCCGGACTAGCGGGGGCCTACGAGCAGTACTTC

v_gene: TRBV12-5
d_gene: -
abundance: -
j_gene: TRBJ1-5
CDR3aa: CASGSPRSANQPQHF
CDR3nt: TGTGCTAGTGGCTCCCCAAGGTCGGCGAATCAGCCCCAGCATTTT